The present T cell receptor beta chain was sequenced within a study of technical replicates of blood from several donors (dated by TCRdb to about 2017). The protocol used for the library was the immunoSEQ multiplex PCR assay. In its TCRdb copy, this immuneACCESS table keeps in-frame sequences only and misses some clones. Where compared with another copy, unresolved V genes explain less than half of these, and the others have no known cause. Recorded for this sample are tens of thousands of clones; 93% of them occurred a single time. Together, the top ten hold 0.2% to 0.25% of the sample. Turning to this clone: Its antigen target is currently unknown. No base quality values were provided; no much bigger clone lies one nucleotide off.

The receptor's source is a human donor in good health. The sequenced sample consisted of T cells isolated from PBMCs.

The nucleotides read TGTGCCAGTTTCTCCGGGACTAGCAAAACCGGGGAGCTGTTTTTT. It is translated as CASFSGTSKTGELFF. The rearranged segments are TRBV19 and TRBJ2-2; 9 of the junction bases match TRBD2. The CDR3 spans 15 residues, from the cysteine through the phenylalanine. Only the CDR3 DNA stays, 45 bases, in frame from base 1. CDR1 and CDR2 are read off the germline V gene (reference sequence) as LNHDA and SQIVND. Clipping removes 8 bases from V and 5 bases from J, with 9 as the unmatched junction base count. The entire variable domain, with the stretches around the CDR3 drawn from the reference TRBV19 and TRBJ2-2 proteins, is DGGITQSPKYLFRKEGQNVTLSCEQNLNHDAMYWYRQDPGQGLRLIYYSQIVNDFQKGDIAEGYSVSREKKESFPLTVTSAQKNPTAFYLCASFSGTSKTGELFFGEGSRLTVL.